Listed below are T cell receptor beta chains from one sample, sequenced in a study of CD8+ T cells in alopecia areata. The assay was immunoSEQ multiplex PCR, and TCRdb's table has in-frame clones only and misses some. The data contain 90,000 or so clones, around 44% of them singletons. This specimen consisted of CD8+ T cells sorted from blood, obtained at week 24, from a patient treated with tofacitinib. The receptors originated from a human donor with alopecia areata. Both conserved end residues are part of each CDR3. A D gene is named only where the DNA matches it firmly. A clone size is listed for some rows: how often the clone was seen (once, few, many), or a class if it is expanded.

J: TRBJ2-3
V: TRBV29-1
size: .
D: .
CDR3: CSVDGGGPDTQYF
DNA: TGCAGCGTCGACGGAGGGGGGCCAGATACGCAGTATTTT

J: TRBJ1-1
V: TRBV4-1
size: few
D: .
CDR3: CASSATGRAAFF
DNA: TGCGCCAGCAGCGCTACCGGGAGAGCGGCTTTCTTT

J: TRBJ1-1
V: TRBV30
size: few
D: .
CDR3: CAWSGRDHTEAFF
DNA: TGTGCCTGGAGCGGCAGGGATCACACTGAAGCTTTCTTT

J: TRBJ2-2
V: TRBV19
size: once
D: .
CDR3: CASRLFSGELFF
DNA: TGTGCCAGTCGACTCTTTTCCGGGGAGCTGTTTTTT

J: TRBJ2-7
V: TRBV5-4
size: .
D: TRBD1
CDR3: CASSYRGSPYEQYF
DNA: TGTGCCAGCAGCTACAGGGGGAGTCCCTACGAGCAGTACTTC

J: TRBJ2-7
V: TRBV27
size: .
D: .
CDR3: CASSFLGTANEQYF
DNA: TGTGCCAGCAGTTTTTTGGGAACAGCCAACGAGCAGTACTTC

J: TRBJ2-5
V: TRBV29-1
size: .
D: TRBD2
CDR3: CSVEEVTSGAQETQYF
DNA: TGCAGCGTTGAAGAGGTGACTAGCGGTGCACAAGAGACCCAGTACTTC

J: TRBJ2-3
V: TRBV5-1
size: few
D: TRBD2
CDR3: CASSQSGRGADTQYF
DNA: TGCGCCAGCAGCCAGAGCGGGAGAGGCGCAGATACGCAGTATTTT

J: TRBJ1-3
V: TRBV2
size: .
D: TRBD1
CDR3: CASTPGQANTIYF
DNA: TGTGCCAGCACCCCGGGACAGGCAAACACCATATATTTT

J: TRBJ1-5
V: TRBV27
size: .
D: .
CDR3: CASSLLNQPQHF
DNA: TGTGCCAGCAGTTTATTGAACCAGCCCCAGCATTTT

J: TRBJ2-5
V: TRBV19
size: .
D: .
CDR3: CASTLNPPGETQYF
DNA: TGTGCCAGTACTCTAAACCCACCCGGAGAGACCCAGTACTTC

J: TRBJ2-7
V: TRBV11-2
size: .
D: .
CDR3: CASSSFPSGVYEQYF
DNA: TGTGCCAGCAGCTCCTTTCCCTCCGGGGTCTACGAGCAGTACTTC